What follows describes a single TCR beta chain. The sample belongs to a study of technical replicates of blood from a few donors. This CDR3 region has 18 residues. Germline CDR1 reads LGHNT; CDR2 reads FRNRAP. The V end was cut by 0 bases, the J end by 3 bases, with 18 bases between. The method was immunoSEQ multiplex PCR; TCRdb's version includes in-frame clones alone and lacks a portion of them. The table records tens of thousands of clones, approximately 95% of them present only once. The TCR was taken from a human donor in good health. The J gene is TRBJ2-1, the V gene TRBV12-5, with a weak D call TRBD1 (7 bases). The sample taken for sequencing was T cells isolated from PBMCs. The CDR3 here is CASGLVQVEGANYNEQFF. For the CDR3, the DNA is TGTGCTAGTGGTTTGGTACAAGTGGAGGGGGCTAACTACAATGAGCAGTTCTTC. Filled out from reference TRBV12-5 and TRBJ2-1, the complete variable domain reads DARVTQTPRHKVTEMGQEVTMRCQPILGHNTVFWYRQTMMQGLELLAYFRNRAPLDDSGMPKDRFSAEMPDATLATLKIQPSEPRDSAVYFCASGLVQVEGANYNEQFFGPGTRLTVL.